The clone carrying this T cell receptor beta chain was recorded only once. Its antigen is still unknown. Other nucleotide sequences in the sample specify the same CDR3. These data originate in a study of cytomegalovirus exposure and HLA in healthy donors. Study-level information: Earlier work reported 100 million to 130 million unique TCR beta sequences from 150 million to 200 million T cells. Around 87 million unique TCRs, all from HLA-typed donors, were included in an early release of the data.

Study-wide points: Earlier results showed most TCR beta V segments being productive about 87% or about 30% of the time. The study labeled 150 or so TCR beta chains cytomegalovirus-associated.

The PCR employed 60 Vbeta primers together with 13 Jbeta primers. Repertoires were generated with immunoSEQ multiplex PCR, while TCRdb's copy carries only in-frame clones and drops some. The sample includes around 150,000 clones, more than 70% of them seen just once. CDR3 length equals 13 residues. Trimming left V 1 base short and J 4 bases short, with 7 bases between. Looked up from germline, CDR1 is PRHDT and CDR2 is FYEKMQ (reference sequence). The receptor was derived from a man aged 25-40 years in good health and CMV-seronegative. The V call is TRBV13, the J call TRBJ1-1; no reliable D call. Sequences were obtained from PBMCs. Written as DNA, the CDR3 is TGTGCCAGCAGCTTAGAACGGGGCACTGAAGCTTTCTTT. Translation gives CASSLERGTEAFF.